The entry below describes one T cell receptor beta chain. Its matching antigen is unknown. This record belongs to a study of CXCR3-negative and CXCR3-positive naive CD8 T cells. At the level of the study: For each library, about 1.5 +/- 0.3 million TRB reads were obtained, some 140 million in total.

This CDR3 region has 13 residues. Per the germline V gene, CDR1 is SGHTA and CDR2 is FQGTGA. The authors prepared UMI-labeled TRB cDNA libraries by 5' RACE. Following a re-call of the 5' RACE reads, TCRdb has one entry per CDR3 protein and lacks DNA. Its clone listing holds fewer than 80,000 distinct CDR3 sequences. Whole-study findings and limits: Fresh PBMCs were used in most assays, and CXCR3 expression partially decreased after cryopreservation. Whereas memory cells differed, naive CXCR3-negative and CXCR3-positive cells shared similar TRBV-TRBJ usage. The naive subsets expressed comparable surface CD5, and the authors inferred TCR strength from TRB CDR3 properties.

V is TRBV7-3 and J is TRBJ2-2. The clonotype originates from a human donor in good health. Some clones in this sample may be carry-over from other donors' samples. Sequencing input: naive CXCR3- CD8+ T cells from blood. Subset reported: CD45RO-CCR7+CD27+CD95- naive CD8+ T cells lacking CXCR3 (TNR3-). The CDR3 sequence: CASSSINPGELFF.